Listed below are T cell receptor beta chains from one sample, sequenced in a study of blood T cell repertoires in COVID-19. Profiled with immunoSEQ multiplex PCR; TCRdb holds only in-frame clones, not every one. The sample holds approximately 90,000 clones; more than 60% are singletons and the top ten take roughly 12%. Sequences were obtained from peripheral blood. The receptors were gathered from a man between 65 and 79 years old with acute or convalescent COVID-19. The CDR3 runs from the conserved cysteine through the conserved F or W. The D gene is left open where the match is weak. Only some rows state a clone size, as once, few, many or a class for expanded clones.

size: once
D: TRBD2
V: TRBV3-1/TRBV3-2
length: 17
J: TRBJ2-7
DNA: TGTGCCAGCAGCCAAGGTTTTAGCGGGGGTCGCTCCTACGAGCAGTACTTC
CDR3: CASSQGFSGGRSYEQYF

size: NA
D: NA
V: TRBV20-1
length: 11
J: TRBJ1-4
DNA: TGCAGTGCTGAAGACAGTGAAAAACTGTTTTTT
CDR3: CSAEDSEKLFF

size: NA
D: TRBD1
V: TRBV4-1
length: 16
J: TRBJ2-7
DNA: TGCGCCAGCAGCCAAGTCTCCACAGGGGGGATATACGAGCAGTACTTC
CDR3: CASSQVSTGGIYEQYF

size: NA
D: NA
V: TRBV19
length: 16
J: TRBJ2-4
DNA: TGTGCCAGTAGTATTAAGGGGGAGGGATCAAAAAACATTCAGTACTTC
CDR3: CASSIKGEGSKNIQYF

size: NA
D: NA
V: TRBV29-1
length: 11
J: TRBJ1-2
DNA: TGCAGCGTTGAAACAGGGTATGGCTACACCTTC
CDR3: CSVETGYGYTF

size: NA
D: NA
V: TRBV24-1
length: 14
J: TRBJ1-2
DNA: TGTGCCACCAGTGATGCTCAGGGGCTCTATGGCTACACCTTC
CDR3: CATSDAQGLYGYTF

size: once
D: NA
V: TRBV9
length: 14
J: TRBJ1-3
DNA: TGTGCCAGCAGTCTGGAGGGGTTCGGAAACACCATATATTTT
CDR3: CASSLEGFGNTIYF

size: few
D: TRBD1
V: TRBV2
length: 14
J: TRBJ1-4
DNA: TGTGCCAGCAGTGAGGGACAGGGGTTTGGAAAACTGTTTTTT
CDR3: CASSEGQGFGKLFF

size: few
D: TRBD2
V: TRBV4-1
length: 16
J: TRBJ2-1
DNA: TGCGCCAGCAGCCAAGTCTCTAGCGGGGGGGCGGATGAGCAGTTCTTC
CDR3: CASSQVSSGGADEQFF

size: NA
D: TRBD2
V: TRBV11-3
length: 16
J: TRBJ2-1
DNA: TGTGCCAGCAGCTCGACTAGCGGGGGGTCTTACAATGAGCAGTTCTTC
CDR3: CASSSTSGGSYNEQFF

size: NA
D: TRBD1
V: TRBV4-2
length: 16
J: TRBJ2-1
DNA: TGTGCCAGCAGCCAAGATCGAACAGGGGGCCACAATGAGCAGTTCTTC
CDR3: CASSQDRTGGHNEQFF

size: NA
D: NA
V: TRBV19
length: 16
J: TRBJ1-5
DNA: TGTGCCAGTAGTCCCAGTGGCAGGGACTTCAATCAGCCCCAGCATTTT
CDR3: CASSPSGRDFNQPQHF